These T cell receptor beta chains were read from a single sample in a study of T cell repertoires in cytomegalovirus infection. TCRdb independently ran MiXCR on the reads; one entry per CDR3 protein. The sample records hundreds of thousands of distinct CDR3 sequences, 15% to 20% being singletons. The sample taken for sequencing was PBMCs. Receptors were obtained from a human donor in good health (CMV status not recorded). Some clones in this sample may be carry-over from other donors' samples. The CDR3 runs from the conserved cysteine through the conserved F or W. A D gene is named only where the DNA matches it firmly. Some rows have no size entry. The others give once, few or many, or a class for an expanded clone.

CDR3 protein	CDR3 DNA	clone size	D gene	V gene	J gene
CASSYYSGSYTDTQYF	TGTGCCAGCAGCTACTATAGCGGGAGCTACACAGATACGCAGTATTTT	many	TRBD2	TRBV7-2	TRBJ2-3
CASSRGRPSYNEQFF	TGTGCCAGCAGCCGTGGACGGCCCTCCTACAATGAGCAGTTCTTC	few	NA	TRBV3-1	TRBJ2-1
CASSSGLTRSGTEAFF	TGTGCCAGCAGCTCCGGACTAACCCGAAGCGGCACTGAAGCTTTCTTT	few	NA	TRBV5-5	TRBJ1-1
CASSLGATSGMETQYF	TGTGCCAGCAGCTTAGGCGCGACTAGCGGGATGGAGACCCAGTACTTC	many	TRBD2	TRBV7-9	TRBJ2-5
CASSPGTNYAMNTEAFF	TGTGCCAGCAGTCCTGGGACGAATTACGCCATGAACACTGAAGCTTTCTTT	few	NA	TRBV27	TRBJ1-1
CASSFPGGANYNEQFF	TGTGCCAGTAGTTTCCCTGGCGGGGCCAACTACAATGAGCAGTTCTTC	few	NA	TRBV19	TRBJ2-1
CASSLPGGRGYTF	TGTGCCAGCAGTCTCCCAGGGGGGCGTGGCTACACCTTC	NA	TRBD1	TRBV12-3/TRBV12-4	TRBJ1-2
CASSLLADEQFF	TGCGCCAGCAGCTTGCTGGCGGATGAGCAGTTCTTC	NA	NA	TRBV5-1	TRBJ2-1
CASSTPDFRGTGELFF	NA	few	NA	TRBV28	TRBJ2-2
CSSMGRTVNEQFF	TGCAGCTCGATGGGGAGGACTGTCAATGAGCAGTTCTTC	NA	NA	TRBV29-1	TRBJ2-1